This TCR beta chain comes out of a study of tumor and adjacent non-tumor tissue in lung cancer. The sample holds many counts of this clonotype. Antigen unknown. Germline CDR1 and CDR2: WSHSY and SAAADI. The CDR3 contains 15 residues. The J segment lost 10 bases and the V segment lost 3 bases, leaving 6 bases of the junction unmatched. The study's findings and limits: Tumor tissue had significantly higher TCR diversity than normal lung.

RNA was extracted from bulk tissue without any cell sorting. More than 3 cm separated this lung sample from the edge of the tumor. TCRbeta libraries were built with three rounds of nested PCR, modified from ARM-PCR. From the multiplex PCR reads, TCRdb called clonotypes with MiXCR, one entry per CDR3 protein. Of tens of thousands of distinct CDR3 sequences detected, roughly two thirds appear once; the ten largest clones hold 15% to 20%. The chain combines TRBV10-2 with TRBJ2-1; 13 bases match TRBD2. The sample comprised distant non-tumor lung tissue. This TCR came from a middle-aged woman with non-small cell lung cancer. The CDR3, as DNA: TGCGCCAGCAGTGACTCGACTAGCGGGAGGACGGAGCAGTTCTTC. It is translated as CASSDSTSGRTEQFF.